This record looks at one TCR beta chain sequence and its context. This clonotype was counted at least ten times. This receptor's antigen is unknown. Within one base of it there is no much larger clone, and no base qualities were kept. The donors were 40 or so Caucasian individuals from Russia, aged about 6 to 100 years, who were systemically healthy. Each donor gave 8 to 10 milliliters of peripheral blood, collected into EDTA-treated Vacutainer tubes. Ficoll-Paque density-gradient centrifugation was used to isolate PBMCs, with at least 7 million obtained per sample. Total RNA was extracted from PBMCs with Trizol reagent, with at least 6 micrograms obtained per sample. For every donor, an aliquot of PBMCs went through flow cytometry to measure the percentages of naive CD45RAhigh/CD27high T cells. The entry originates in a study of blood T cells in healthy people across ages (dated by TCRdb to between 2015 and 2016). General notes on the study: In model experiments, template switching captured about one uniquely barcoded TCR beta cDNA molecule for every two T cells. To track age-related changes in TCR beta repertoire diversity, the study relied on deep sequencing normalized with unique cDNA molecular identifiers. The donors were divided into four age groups: young (average around 16 years), middle-aged (around 41), aged (approximately 64) and long-lived (about 80). Donors of different ages were randomly distributed across sequencing lanes to avoid experimental bias. Two additional independent replicas of 1 million unique cDNA reads from the same blood draw were analyzed for two donors (one aged 18 to 30 and one aged 80 or older). Results and caveats for the whole study, not just this receptor: Compared with the aged group, the long-lived group had more naive CD4+ T cells, fewer expanded clones and increased TCR diversity, suggesting age selection. The percentage of naive T cells measured by flow cytometry correlated strongly with observed TCR beta diversity. Donor CMV infection status was unknown, potentially confounding age-related changes in expanded clonotypes. Estimates of total diversity from one million sequenced T cells were regarded as lower bounds and underestimates. Conclusive comparison of naive and antigen-experienced compartments was prevented by the profiling of bulk unsorted PBMCs. As age increased, observed TCR beta diversity per million T cells dropped in a roughly linear way, and a significant reduction was already evident by age about 40.

Libraries were constructed by 5' RACE. The data were produced on an Illumina HiSeq 2500. A second PCR of roughly 7 to 11 cycles was performed with a sample-barcoded 5' primer and a J-beta primer mix. A unique molecular identifier was introduced onto each TCR beta cDNA molecule by a template-switch 5' adaptor carrying 12 random nucleotides. Each sample yielded at least 2.5 million CDR3-containing paired-end reads. All of the RNA was converted into first-strand cDNA using the Mint cDNA synthesis kit, with a TRBC-specific oligonucleotide serving as the primer. After uracil-DNA glycosylase treatment, a first 18-cycle PCR used universal primers M1SS and BC2_uni_R on all cDNA. For the original study's pipeline: For normalization, 1 million high-quality reads were randomly selected from each sample, with every read carrying a distinct molecular identifier. Instead of being binned into consensus sequences, reads that shared molecular identifiers were thrown out. CDR3 identification, clonotype clustering and error correction used MiTCR with a Q25 quality threshold and the strictest error-elimination algorithm. Lower-bound total TCR beta diversity was estimated with a nonparametric unseen species model using Euler transformation. The public reads were quality trimmed at Q25 with fastp and then assembled into clones with MiXCR by TCRdb, keeping productive beta chains. Every entry covers one CDR3 protein and lists the most common genes and DNA from its rows. The V and J calls and clone size come from TCRdb's table, not from the authors' own analysis. In this sample the table shows 1.5 million to 2 million distinct CDR3 sequences, around 50% of which occur a single time. Jointly, the top ten make up around 2.1% of the sample.

Looking up the germline V gene yields CDR1 SQVTM and CDR2 ANQGSEA. Deletion took 6 bases off V and 0 bases off J, with a span of 15 bases between the germline ends. There are 15 amino acids in the CDR3, from cysteine to phenylalanine inclusive. Only the CDR3 region is kept as DNA, spanning 45 bases read in frame from base 1. This TCR was recovered from a middle-aged woman in good health. The rearranged segments are TRBV29-1 and TRBJ2-4, with the D gene not confidently named. Material: blood. This receptor carries the CDR3 CSVLVGLLAKNIQYF. The bases read TGCAGCGTCCTGGTGGGCCTGCTAGCCAAAAACATTCAGTACTTC.